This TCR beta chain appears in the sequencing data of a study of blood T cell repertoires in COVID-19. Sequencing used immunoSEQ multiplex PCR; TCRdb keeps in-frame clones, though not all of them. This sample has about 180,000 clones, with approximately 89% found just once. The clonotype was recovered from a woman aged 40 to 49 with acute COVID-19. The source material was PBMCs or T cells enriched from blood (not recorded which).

The DNA for the CDR3 is TGTGCCACCAGTGGACCCGGGACAGGGAGAGACACTGAAGCTTTCTTT. It encodes CATSGPGTGRDTEAFF. V and J are TRBV24-1 and TRBJ1-1, with 9 bases that match TRBD1. V lost 5 bases and J lost 3; bases outside the gene matches: 9. Germline V gene sequence: CDR1 KGHDR, CDR2 SFDVKD. CDR3 size: 16 residues.